This T cell receptor beta chain came from a study of siplizumab effects on memory and regulatory T cells. Germline V lookup: CDR1 SGHRS, CDR2 YFSETQ. With 1 base removed from V and 9 bases from J, the gap between germline ends came to 11 bases. The CDR3 has 13 residues. Using immunoSEQ multiplex PCR, the repertoire was profiled, and TCRdb retains in-frame clones only, with some absent. The sample records around 110,000 clones, around 94% being singletons. The J gene is TRBJ1-5, the V gene TRBV5-1, with D unclear. The sequencing sample was made of non-Treg CD4+ T cells sorted from blood. The clonotype was recovered from a human donor in good health. The CDR3 coding sequence is TGCGCCAGCAGCTTGACTGGGGTTCCGCCCCAGCATTTT. It specifies CASSLTGVPPQHF. Combining the CDR3 with reference TRBV5-1 and TRBJ1-5 gives the whole variable domain KAGVTQTPRYLIKTRGQQVTLSCSPISGHRSVSWYQQTPGQGLQFLFEYFSETQRNKGNFPGRFSGRQFSNSRSEMNVSTLELGDSALYLCASSLTGVPPQHFGDGTRLSIL.